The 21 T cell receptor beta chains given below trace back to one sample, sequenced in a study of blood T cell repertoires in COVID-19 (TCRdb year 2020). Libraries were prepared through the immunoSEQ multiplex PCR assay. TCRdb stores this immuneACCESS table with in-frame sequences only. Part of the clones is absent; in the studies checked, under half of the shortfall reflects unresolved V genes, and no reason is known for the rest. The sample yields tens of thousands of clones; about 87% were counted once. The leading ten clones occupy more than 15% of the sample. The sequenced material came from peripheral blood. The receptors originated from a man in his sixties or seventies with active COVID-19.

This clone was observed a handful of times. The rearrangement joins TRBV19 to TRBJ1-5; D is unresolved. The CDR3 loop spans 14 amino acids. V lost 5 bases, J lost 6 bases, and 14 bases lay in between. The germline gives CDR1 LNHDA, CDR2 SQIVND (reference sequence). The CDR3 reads CASSFVSGSQPQHF. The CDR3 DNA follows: TGTGCCAGTAGTTTCGTAAGCGGGAGTCAGCCCCAGCATTTT. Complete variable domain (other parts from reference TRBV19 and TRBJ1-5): DGGITQSPKYLFRKEGQNVTLSCEQNLNHDAMYWYRQDPGQGLRLIYYSQIVNDFQKGDIAEGYSVSREKKESFPLTVTSAQKNPTAFYLCASSFVSGSQPQHFGDGTRLSIL.

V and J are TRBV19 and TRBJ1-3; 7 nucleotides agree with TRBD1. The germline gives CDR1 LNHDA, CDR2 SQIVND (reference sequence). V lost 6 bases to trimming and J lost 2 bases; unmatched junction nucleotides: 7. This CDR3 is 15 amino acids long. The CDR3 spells CASSSDRPTGNTIYF. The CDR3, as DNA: TGTGCCAGTAGCTCGGACAGGCCAACTGGAAACACCATATATTTT.

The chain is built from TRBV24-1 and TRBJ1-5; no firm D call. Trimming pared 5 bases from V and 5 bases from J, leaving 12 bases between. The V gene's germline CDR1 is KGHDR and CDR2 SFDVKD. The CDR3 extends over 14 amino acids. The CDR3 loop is CATSARTSYQPQHF. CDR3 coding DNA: TGTGCCACCAGTGCTCGGACTTCCTATCAGCCCCAGCATTTT.

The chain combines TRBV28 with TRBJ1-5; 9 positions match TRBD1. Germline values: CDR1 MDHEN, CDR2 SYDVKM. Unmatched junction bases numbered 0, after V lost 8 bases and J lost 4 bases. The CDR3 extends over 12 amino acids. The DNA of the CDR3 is TGTGCCAGCGGACAGGGGAATCAGCCCCAGCATTTT. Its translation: CASGQGNQPQHF.

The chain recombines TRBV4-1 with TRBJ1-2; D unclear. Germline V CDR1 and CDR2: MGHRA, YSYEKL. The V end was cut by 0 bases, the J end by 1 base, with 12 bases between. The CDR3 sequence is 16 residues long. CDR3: CASSQDRSQVNYGYTF. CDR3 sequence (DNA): TGCGCCAGCAGCCAAGATAGATCGCAGGTTAACTATGGCTACACCTTC.

The CDR3 DNA follows: TGTGCCAGCAGGGGGACAGGGGCCCACGAGCAGTACTTC. This translates into CASRGTGAHEQYF. The chain couples TRBV12-3 or TRBV12-4 to TRBJ2-7, with TRBD1 matching over 10 bases. The CDR3 runs 13 residues. The junction had 4 bases not matched to a gene; V was cut back by 6 bases and J by 5 bases.

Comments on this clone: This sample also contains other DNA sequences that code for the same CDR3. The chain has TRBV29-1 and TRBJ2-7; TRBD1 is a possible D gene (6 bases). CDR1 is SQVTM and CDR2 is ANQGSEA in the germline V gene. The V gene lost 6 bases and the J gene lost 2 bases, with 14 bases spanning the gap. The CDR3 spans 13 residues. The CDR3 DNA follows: TGCAGCGTATTCGGACAGATTCCCTACGAGCAGTACTTC. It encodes CSVFGQIPYEQYF.

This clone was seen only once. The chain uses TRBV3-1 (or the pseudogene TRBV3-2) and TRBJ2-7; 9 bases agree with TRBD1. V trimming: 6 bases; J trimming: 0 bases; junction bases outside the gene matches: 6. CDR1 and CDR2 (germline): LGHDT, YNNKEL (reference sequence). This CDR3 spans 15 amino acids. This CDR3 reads CASRGGQGFSYEQYF. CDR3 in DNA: TGTGCCAGCAGAGGGGGACAGGGATTCTCCTACGAGCAGTACTTC.

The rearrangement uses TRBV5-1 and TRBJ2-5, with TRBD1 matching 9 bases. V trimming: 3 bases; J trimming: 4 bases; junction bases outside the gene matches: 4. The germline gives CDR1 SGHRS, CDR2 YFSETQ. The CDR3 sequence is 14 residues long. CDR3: CASSSGQGPETQYF. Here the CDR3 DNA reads TGCGCCAGCAGCTCGGGACAGGGACCAGAGACCCAGTACTTC.

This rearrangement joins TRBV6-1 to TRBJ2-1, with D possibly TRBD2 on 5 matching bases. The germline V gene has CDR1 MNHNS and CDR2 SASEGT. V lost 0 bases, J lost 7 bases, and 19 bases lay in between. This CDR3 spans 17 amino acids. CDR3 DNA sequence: TGTGCCAGCAGTGAAGCGGGGTTCCGGACTGGACGTAATGAGCAGTTCTTC. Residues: CASSEAGFRTGRNEQFF.

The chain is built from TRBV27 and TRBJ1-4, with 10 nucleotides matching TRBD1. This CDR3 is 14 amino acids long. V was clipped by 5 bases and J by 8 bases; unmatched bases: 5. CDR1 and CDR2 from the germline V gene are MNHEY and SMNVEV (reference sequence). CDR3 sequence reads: CASSIDRGREKLFF. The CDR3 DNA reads TGTGCCAGCAGTATAGACAGGGGGCGGGAAAAACTGTTTTTT.

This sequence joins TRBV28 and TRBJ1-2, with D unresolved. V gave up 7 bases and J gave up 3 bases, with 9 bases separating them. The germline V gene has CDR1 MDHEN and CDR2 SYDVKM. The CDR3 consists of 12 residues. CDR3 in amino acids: CASTYQDYGYTF. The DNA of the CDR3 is TGTGCCAGCACCTACCAGGACTATGGCTACACCTTC.

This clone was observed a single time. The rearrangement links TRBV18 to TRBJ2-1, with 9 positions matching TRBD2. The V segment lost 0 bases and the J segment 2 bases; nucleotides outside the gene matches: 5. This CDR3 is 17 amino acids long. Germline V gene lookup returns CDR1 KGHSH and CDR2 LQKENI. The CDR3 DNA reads TGTGCCAGCTCACCACCTCCATCTAGCGGGGCCTACAATGAGCAGTTCTTC. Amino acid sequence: CASSPPPSSGAYNEQFF.

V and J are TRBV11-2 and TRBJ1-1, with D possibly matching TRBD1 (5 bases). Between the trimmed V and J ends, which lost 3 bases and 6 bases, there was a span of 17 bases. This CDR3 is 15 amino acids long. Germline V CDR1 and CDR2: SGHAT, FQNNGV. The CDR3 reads CASSLAGPGNAEAFF. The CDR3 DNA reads TGTGCCAGCAGCTTGGCAGGGCCGGGTAACGCTGAAGCTTTCTTT.

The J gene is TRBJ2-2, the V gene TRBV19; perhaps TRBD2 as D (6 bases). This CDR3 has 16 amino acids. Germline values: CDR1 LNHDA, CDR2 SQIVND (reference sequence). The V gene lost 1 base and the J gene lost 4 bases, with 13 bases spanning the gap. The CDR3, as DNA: TGTGCCAGTAGTATAGGGGACTCGCGAGGCACCGGGGAGCTGTTTTTT. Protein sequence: CASSIGDSRGTGELFF.

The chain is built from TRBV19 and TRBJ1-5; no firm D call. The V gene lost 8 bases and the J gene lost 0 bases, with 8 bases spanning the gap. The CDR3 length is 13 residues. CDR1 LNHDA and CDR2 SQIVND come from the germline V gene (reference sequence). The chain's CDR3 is CASGLNSNQPQHF. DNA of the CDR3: TGTGCCAGTGGGCTCAATAGCAATCAGCCCCAGCATTTT.

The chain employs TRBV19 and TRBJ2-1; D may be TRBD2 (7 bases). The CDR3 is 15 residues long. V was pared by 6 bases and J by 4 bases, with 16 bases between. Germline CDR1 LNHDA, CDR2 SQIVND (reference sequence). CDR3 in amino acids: CASRGRGGVYNEQFF. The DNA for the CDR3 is TGTGCCAGTAGGGGGAGGGGGGGCGTGTACAATGAGCAGTTCTTC.

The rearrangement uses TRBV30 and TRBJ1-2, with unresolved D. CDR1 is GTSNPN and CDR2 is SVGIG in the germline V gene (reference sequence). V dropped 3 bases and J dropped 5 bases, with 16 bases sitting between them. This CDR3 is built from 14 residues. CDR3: CAWSRESPGYGYTF. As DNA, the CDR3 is TGTGCCTGGAGCCGGGAGTCCCCCGGTTATGGCTACACCTTC.

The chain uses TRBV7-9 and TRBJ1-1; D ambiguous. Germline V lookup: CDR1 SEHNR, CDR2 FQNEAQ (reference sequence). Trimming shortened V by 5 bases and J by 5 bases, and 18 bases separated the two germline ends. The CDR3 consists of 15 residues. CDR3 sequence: CASSAVNSRGTEAFF. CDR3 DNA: TGTGCCAGCAGCGCGGTCAACTCCCGTGGGACTGAAGCTTTCTTT.

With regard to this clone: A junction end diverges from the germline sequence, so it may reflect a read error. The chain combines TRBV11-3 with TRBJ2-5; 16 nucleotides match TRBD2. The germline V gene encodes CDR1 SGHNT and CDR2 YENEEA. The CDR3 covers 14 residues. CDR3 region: CASSEGTSGGARDF. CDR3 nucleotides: TGTGCCAGCAGCGAGGGGACTAGCGGGGGGGCCAGGGACTTC.

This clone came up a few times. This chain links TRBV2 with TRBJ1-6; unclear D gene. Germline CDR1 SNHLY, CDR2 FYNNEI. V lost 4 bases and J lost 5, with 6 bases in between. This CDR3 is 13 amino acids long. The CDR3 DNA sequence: TGTGCCAGCAGTGGAGAGAATAATTCACCCCTCCACTTT. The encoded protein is CASSGENNSPLHF.